Shown below are 6 T cell receptor beta chains from a single sample sequenced in a study of OX40 agonist ivuxolimab in advanced cancers. Libraries were made using the immunoSEQ multiplex PCR assay. The clones in this table, taken by TCRdb from immuneACCESS, are in-frame only. Not every clone is retained; where verified, under half of the shortfall comes from an unresolved V gene, and the cause of the rest is unknown. The sample records some 87,000 clones, 94% of which are singletons. Approximately 11% of the sample rests with the top ten. This sample comprised CD4+ or CD8+ T cells sorted from blood, obtained in a trial of the OX40 agonist ivuxolimab. The receptors here all came from an adult with an advanced solid tumor such as melanoma, head and neck, liver or kidney cancer.

The chain recombines TRBV7-9 with TRBJ2-1; no firm D call. CDR3 length: 13 residues. CDR1 is SEHNR and CDR2 is FQNEAQ in the germline V gene (reference sequence). V lost 7 bases to trimming and J lost 8 bases, with 15 bases between them. This chain's CDR3 is CASTPILVHEQFF. The CDR3 DNA reads TGTGCCAGCACCCCCATACTGGTCCATGAGCAGTTCTTC. The variable domain in full, with the rest retrieved from reference TRBV7-9 and TRBJ2-1, is DTGVSQNPRHKITKRGQNVTFRCDPISEHNRLYWYRQTLGQGPEFLTYFQNEAQLEKSRLLSDRFSAERPKGSFSTLEIQRTEQGDSAMYLCASTPILVHEQFFGPGTRLTVL.

The V gene is TRBV15, the J gene TRBJ2-3; 10 positions agree with TRBD2. CDR3 length equals 16 residues. The germline V gene encodes CDR1 LNHNV and CDR2 YYDKDF (reference sequence). V shed 3 bases, J shed 0 bases, and the junction held 3 bases outside the gene matches. The CDR3 bases are TGTGCCACCAGCAGGGGACTAGCGCAAAGCACAGATACGCAGTATTTT. Residues: CATSRGLAQSTDTQYF.

This clone was seen only once. The chain uses TRBV7-9 and TRBJ1-2; 7 positions agree with TRBD1. J lost 2 bases, V lost 1 base, and 1 base had no gene match. Looked up from germline, CDR1 is SEHNR and CDR2 is FQNEAQ (reference sequence). The CDR3 totals 14 residues. Here the CDR3 DNA reads TGTGCCAGCAGCTTAGTGACAGGGAACTATGGCTACACCTTC. Its translation is CASSLVTGNYGYTF.

The rearrangement links TRBV28 to TRBJ2-7; the match to TRBD1 covers 11 bases. Per the germline V gene, CDR1 is MDHEN and CDR2 is SYDVKM. The CDR3 length is 15 residues. V was pared by 6 bases and J by 6 bases, with 10 bases of the junction left unmatched. The CDR3 coding sequence is TGTGCCAGCAGCCGCCTCAGGGACAGGGGGACCGAGCAGTACTTC. Translated: CASSRLRDRGTEQYF.

The rearrangement links TRBV12-5 to TRBJ2-1; the D gene is possibly TRBD1 (5 bases). The CDR3 has 13 residues. Deletions cut 5 bases from V and 8 bases from J, with 13 bases between. Looked up from germline, CDR1 is LGHNT and CDR2 is FRNRAP. CDR3: CASGPQGRDEQFF. The CDR3 coding sequence is TGTGCTAGTGGTCCTCAGGGAAGGGATGAGCAGTTCTTC.

The V gene is TRBV7-8, the J gene TRBJ2-7, with D possibly being TRBD2 (5 bases). The germline V gene has CDR1 SGHVS and CDR2 FQNEAQ. V was shortened by 2 bases and J by 6 bases, with 17 bases between the two germline ends. The CDR3 is made up of 15 amino acids. The CDR3 region is CASSLTDSPQGEQYF. CDR3 coding DNA: TGTGCCAGCAGCTTAACGGACTCTCCCCAAGGCGAGCAGTACTTC.